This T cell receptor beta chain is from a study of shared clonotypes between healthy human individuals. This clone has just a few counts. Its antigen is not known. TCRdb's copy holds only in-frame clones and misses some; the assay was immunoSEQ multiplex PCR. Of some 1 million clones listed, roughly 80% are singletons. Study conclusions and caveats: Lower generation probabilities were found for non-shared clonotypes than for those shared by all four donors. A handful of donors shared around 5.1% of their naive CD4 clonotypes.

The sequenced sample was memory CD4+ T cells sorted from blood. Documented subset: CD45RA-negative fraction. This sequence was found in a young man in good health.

This chain's CDR3 is CAIGDAAFF. CDR3 nucleotides: TGTGCCATCGGGGACGCGGCTTTCTTT. This sequence joins TRBV28 and TRBJ1-1; maybe TRBD1 (5 bases). Between the trimmed V and J ends, which lost 10 bases and 11 bases, there was a span of 11 bases. Germline V gene data show CDR1 as MDHEN and CDR2 as SYDVKM. The CDR3 consists of 9 residues.